This TCR beta chain was recovered during a study of T cell repertoires in cytomegalovirus infection. Study information: It can be stated that public TCR beta signatures indicated CMV infection as well as a matching HLA type.

TCRdb called the reads again in MiXCR, with one record for every CDR3 protein. The top ten hold around an eighth of the sample, which has approximately 910,000 distinct CDR3 sequences, 30% to 40% seen once. General study points: The cumulative frequency of public TCR beta families identified carriers of CMV plus the relevant HLA. Across the ex vivo response, the dominant clonotypes were HLA-C-restricted CMV-specific TCR beta clonotypes.

V lost 6 bases and J lost 0; bases outside the gene matches: 6. Germline V gene data show CDR1 as SNHLY and CDR2 as FYNNEI. This CDR3 comprises 15 residues. This clonotype was picked up many times. What it binds is unknown. The V call is TRBV2, the J call TRBJ2-5; 8 nucleotides line up with TRBD1. The sequence came from a human donor in good health (CMV status not recorded). Some clones in this sample may be carry-over from other donors' samples. Sequences were derived from cultured CD8+ T cells from PBMCs, sampled from culture after CMV antigen stimulation. This CDR3 is CASRMTGANQETQYF. The CDR3 coding sequence is TGTGCCAGCAGGATGACAGGGGCTAACCAAGAGACCCAGTACTTC.